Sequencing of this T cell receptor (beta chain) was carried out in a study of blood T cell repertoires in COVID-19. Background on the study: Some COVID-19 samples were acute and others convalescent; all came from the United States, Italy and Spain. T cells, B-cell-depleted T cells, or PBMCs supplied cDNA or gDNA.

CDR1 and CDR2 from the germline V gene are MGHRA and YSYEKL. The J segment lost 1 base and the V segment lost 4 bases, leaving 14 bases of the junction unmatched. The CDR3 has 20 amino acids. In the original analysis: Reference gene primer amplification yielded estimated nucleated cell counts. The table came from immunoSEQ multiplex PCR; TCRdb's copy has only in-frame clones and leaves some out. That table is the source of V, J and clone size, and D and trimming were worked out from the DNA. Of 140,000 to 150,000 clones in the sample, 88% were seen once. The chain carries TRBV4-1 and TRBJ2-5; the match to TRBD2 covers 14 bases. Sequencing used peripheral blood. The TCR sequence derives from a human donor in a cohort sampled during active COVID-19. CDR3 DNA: TGCGCCAGCAGCCGGGGCGTCGCGGGACTAGCGGGAGTGGTCCAAGAGACCCAGTACTTC. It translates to CASSRGVAGLAGVVQETQYF.